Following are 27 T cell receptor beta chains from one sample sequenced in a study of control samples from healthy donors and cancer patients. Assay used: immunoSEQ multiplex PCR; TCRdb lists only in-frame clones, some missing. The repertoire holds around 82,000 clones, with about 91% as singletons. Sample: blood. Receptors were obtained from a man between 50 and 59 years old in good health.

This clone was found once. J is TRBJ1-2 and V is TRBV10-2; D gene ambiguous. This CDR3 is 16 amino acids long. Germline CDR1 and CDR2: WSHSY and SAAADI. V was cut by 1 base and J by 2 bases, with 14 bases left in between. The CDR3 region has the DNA TGCGCCAGCAGTGAGTTGGCGGAAGTAGCGAACTATGGCTACACCTTC. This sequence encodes CASSELAEVANYGYTF.

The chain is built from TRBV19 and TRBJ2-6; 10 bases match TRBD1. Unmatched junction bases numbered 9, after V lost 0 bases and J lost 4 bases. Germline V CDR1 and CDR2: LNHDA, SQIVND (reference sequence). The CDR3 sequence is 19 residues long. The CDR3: CASSIDGPGQGYGANVLTF. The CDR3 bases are TGTGCCAGTAGTATAGATGGACCGGGACAGGGGTACGGGGCCAACGTCCTGACTTTC.

The CDR3 DNA reads TGTGCCAACCGGGACAGGGAAACTGAAAAACTGTTTTTT. Translated, it gives CANRDRETEKLFF. The chain has TRBV6-6 and TRBJ1-4; the match to TRBD1 covers 9 bases. Germline CDR1 MNHNY, CDR2 SVGAGI (reference sequence). Trimming took 10 bases from V and 7 from J; bases not matched to a gene: 7. This CDR3 has 13 amino acids.

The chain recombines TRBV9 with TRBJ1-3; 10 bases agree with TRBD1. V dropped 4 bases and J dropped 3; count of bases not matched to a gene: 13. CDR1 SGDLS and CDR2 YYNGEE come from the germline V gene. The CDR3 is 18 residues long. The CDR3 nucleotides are TGTGCCAGCAGCCCCCCCCGGGACAGGGGATTCGTTGGAAACACCATATATTTT. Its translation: CASSPPRDRGFVGNTIYF.

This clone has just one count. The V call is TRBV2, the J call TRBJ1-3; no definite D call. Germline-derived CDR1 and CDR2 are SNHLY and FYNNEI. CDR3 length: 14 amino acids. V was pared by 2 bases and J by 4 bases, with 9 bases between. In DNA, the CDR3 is TGTGCCAGCAGTGAAATACGATCGGGAAACACCATATATTTT. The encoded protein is CASSEIRSGNTIYF.

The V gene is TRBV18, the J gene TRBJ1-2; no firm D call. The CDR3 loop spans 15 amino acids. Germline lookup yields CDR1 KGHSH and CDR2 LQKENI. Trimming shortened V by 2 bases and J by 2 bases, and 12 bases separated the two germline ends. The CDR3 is CASSPSRTENYGYTF. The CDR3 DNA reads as TGTGCCAGCTCACCATCTCGGACGGAAAACTATGGCTACACCTTC.

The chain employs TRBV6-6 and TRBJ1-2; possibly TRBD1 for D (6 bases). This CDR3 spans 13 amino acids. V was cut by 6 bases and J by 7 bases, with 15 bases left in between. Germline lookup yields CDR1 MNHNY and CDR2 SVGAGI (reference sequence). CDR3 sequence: CASSHRESGGYTF. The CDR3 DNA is TGTGCCAGCAGCCACAGGGAATCTGGTGGCTACACCTTC.

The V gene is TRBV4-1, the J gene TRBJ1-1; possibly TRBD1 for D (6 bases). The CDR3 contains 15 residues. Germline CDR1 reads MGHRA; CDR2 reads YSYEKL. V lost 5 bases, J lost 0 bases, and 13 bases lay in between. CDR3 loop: CASSETQGVNTEAFF. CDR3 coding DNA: TGCGCCAGCAGCGAAACACAGGGTGTGAACACTGAAGCTTTCTTT.

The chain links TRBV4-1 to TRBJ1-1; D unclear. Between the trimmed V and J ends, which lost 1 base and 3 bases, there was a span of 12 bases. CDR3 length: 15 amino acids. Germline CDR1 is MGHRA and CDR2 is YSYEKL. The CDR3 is CASSQAPYRDTEAFF. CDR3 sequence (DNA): TGCGCCAGCAGCCAAGCCCCGTACCGGGACACTGAAGCTTTCTTT.

CDR3 coding DNA: TGTGCCAGCAAGTCGGCCGGTTCGACCCTCCACTTT. It translates to CASKSAGSTLHF. The V gene is TRBV14, the J gene TRBJ1-6; unclear D gene. V was cut by 7 bases and J by 14 bases, with 15 bases left in between. From germline, CDR1 is SGHDN and CDR2 FVKESK. The CDR3 is 12 residues long.

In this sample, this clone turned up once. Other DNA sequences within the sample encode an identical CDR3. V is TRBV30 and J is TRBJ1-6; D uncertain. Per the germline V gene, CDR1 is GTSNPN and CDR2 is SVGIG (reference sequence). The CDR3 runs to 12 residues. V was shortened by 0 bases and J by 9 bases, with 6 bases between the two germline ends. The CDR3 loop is CAWSVTASPLHF. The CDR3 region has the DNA TGTGCCTGGAGTGTAACAGCTTCACCCCTCCACTTT. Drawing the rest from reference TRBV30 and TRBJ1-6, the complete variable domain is SQTIHQWPATLVQPVGSPLSLECTVEGTSNPNLYWYRQAAGRGLQLLFYSVGIGQISSEVPQNLSASRPQDRQFILSSKKLLLSDSGFYLCAWSVTASPLHFGNGTRLTVT.

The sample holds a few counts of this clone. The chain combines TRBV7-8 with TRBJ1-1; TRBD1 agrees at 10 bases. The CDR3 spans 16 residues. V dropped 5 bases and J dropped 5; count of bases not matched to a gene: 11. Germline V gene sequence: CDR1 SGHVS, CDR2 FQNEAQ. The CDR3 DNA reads TGTGCCAGCAGCCCTCCGGGACAGGGGTATAGGACTGAAGCTTTCTTT. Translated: CASSPPGQGYRTEAFF.

In nucleotides, the CDR3 is TGCGCCAGCAGCTTGGGGCCTCCTGGGGGTTACGAGCAGTACTTC. Translated, it gives CASSLGPPGGYEQYF. This sequence joins TRBV5-1 and TRBJ2-7; perhaps D is TRBD1 or TRBD2 (5 bases each). V gave up 0 bases and J gave up 4 bases, with 14 bases separating them. This CDR3 comprises 15 residues. From germline, CDR1 is SGHRS and CDR2 YFSETQ.

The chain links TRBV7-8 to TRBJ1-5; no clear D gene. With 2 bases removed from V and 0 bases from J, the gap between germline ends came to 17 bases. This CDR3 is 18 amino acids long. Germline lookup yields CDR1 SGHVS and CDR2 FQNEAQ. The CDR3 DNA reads TGTGCCAGCAGCTTAACACGGCTTGCTGCCTATAGCAATCAGCCCCAGCATTTT. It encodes CASSLTRLAAYSNQPQHF.

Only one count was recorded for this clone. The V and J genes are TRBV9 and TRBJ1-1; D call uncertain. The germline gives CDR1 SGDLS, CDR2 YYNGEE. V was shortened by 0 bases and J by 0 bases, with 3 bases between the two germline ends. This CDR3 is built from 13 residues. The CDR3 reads CASSVALNTEAFF. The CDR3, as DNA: TGTGCCAGCAGCGTAGCTCTGAACACTGAAGCTTTCTTT.

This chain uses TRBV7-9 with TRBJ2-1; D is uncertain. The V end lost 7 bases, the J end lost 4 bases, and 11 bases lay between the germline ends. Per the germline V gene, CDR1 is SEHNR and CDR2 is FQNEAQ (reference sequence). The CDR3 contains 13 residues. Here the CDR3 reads CASTLGQYNEQFF. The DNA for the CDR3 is TGTGCCAGCACCCTGGGTCAATACAATGAGCAGTTCTTC.

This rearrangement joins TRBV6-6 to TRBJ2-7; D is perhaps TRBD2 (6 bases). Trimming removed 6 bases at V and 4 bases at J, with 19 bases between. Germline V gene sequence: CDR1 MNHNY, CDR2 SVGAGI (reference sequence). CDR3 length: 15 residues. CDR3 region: CASSLSGGEGYEQYF. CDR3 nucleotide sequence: TGTGCCAGCAGCCTCAGCGGAGGGGAAGGGTACGAGCAGTACTTC.

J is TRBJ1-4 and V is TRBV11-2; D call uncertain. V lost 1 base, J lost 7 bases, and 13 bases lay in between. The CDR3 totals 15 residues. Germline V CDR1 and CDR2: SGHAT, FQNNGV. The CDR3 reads CASSLAMEGIEKLFF. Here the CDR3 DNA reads TGTGCCAGCAGCTTAGCGATGGAGGGCATTGAAAAACTGTTTTTT.

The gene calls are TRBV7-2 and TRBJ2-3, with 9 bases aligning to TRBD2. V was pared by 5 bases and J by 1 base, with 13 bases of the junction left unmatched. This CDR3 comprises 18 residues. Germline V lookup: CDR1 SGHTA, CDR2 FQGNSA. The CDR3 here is CASSPGAGLAMGTDTQYF. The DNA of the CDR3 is TGTGCCAGCAGCCCGGGAGCGGGACTAGCAATGGGCACAGATACGCAGTATTTT.

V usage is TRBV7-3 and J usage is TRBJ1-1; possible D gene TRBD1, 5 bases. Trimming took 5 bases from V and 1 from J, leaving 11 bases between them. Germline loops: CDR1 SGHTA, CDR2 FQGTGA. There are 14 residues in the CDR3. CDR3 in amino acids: CASSKGAGNTEAFF. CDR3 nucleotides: TGTGCCAGCAGCAAAGGGGCAGGGAACACTGAAGCTTTCTTT.

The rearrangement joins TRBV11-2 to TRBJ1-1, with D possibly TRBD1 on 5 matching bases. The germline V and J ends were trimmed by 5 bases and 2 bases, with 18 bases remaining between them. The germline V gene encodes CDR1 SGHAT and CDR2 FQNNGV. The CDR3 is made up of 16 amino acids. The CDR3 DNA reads TGTGCCAGCAGCCTAAAGAGGGGAGCACCCAACACTGAAGCTTTCTTT. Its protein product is CASSLKRGAPNTEAFF.

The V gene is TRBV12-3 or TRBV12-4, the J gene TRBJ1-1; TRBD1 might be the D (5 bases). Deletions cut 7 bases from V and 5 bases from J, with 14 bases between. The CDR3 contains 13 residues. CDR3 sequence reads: CASKTRWGTEAFF. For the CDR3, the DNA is TGTGCCAGCAAGACTCGGTGGGGGACTGAAGCTTTCTTT.

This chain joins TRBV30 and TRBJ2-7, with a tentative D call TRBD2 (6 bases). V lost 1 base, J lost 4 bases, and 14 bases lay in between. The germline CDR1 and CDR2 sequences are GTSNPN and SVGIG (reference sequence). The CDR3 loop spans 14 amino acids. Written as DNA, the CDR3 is TGTGCCTGGAGTGAGGGTAGCGGTGTGTACGAGCAGTACTTC. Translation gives CAWSEGSGVYEQYF.

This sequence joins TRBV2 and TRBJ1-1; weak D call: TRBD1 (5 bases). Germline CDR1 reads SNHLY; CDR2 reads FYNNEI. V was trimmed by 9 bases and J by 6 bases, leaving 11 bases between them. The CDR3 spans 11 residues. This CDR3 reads CASQGYAEAFF. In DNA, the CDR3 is TGTGCCAGTCAGGGCTACGCTGAAGCTTTCTTT.

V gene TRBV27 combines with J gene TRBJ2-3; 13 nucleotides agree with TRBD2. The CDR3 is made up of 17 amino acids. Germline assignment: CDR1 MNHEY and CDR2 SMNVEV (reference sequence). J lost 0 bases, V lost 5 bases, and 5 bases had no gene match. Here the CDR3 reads CASSLRLAGGSTDTQYF. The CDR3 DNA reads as TGTGCCAGCAGTCTTAGACTAGCGGGGGGAAGCACAGATACGCAGTATTTT.

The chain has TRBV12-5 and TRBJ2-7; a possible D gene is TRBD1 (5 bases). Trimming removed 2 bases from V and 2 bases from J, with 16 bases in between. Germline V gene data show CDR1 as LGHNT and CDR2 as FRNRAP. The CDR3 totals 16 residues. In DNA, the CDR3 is TGTGCTAGTGGTTTGACCCAACACACAGGAGCCTACGAGCAGTACTTC. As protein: CASGLTQHTGAYEQYF.

The CDR3 region has the DNA TGTGCCAGCAGCGCGAATTCCGGGGCTTACTACGAGCAGTACTTC. As protein: CASSANSGAYYEQYF. The J gene is TRBJ2-7, the V gene TRBV9, with D perhaps being TRBD1 or TRBD2 (5 bases each). Trimming pared 3 bases from V and 3 bases from J, leaving 16 bases between. This CDR3 comprises 15 residues. The germline CDR1 and CDR2 sequences are SGDLS and YYNGEE.